These T cell receptor beta chains were read from a single sample in a study of CD8+ T cells in alopecia areata. Profiling relied on immunoSEQ multiplex PCR, and the TCRdb table lists in-frame clones only, not all of them. The sample includes approximately 180,000 clones, 50% to 75% of them seen just once. The sample in question was CD4+ T cells sorted from blood, obtained at week 0. These receptors came from a human donor with alopecia areata. The CDR3 runs from the conserved cysteine through the conserved F or W. D genes are given only for firm matches. Only some rows state a clone size, as once, few, many or a class for expanded clones.

d_call | j_call | clone_size | v_call | cdr3_aa | cdr3_nt
TRBD2 | TRBJ2-1 | - | TRBV11-2 | CASSSSSGGAPYNEQFF | TGTGCCAGCAGCTCATCTAGCGGGGGGGCCCCTTACAATGAGCAGTTCTTC
- | TRBJ1-2 | few | TRBV6-5 | CASSRGANNYGYTF | TGTGCCAGCAGTCGGGGGGCGAATAACTATGGCTACACCTTC
- | TRBJ2-1 | - | TRBV7-9 | CASSLDLGRAQFF | TGTGCCAGCAGCTTGGATTTGGGGAGAGCGCAGTTCTTC
- | TRBJ1-2 | few | TRBV7-2 | CASSPTQGNYGYTF | TGTGCCAGCAGCCCTACACAGGGAAACTATGGCTACACCTTC
- | TRBJ1-5 | - | TRBV7-2 | CASSLAGSSNQPQHF | TGTGCCAGCAGCTTAGCGGGCAGTAGCAATCAGCCCCAGCATTTT
TRBD1 | TRBJ2-5 | - | TRBV5-1 | CASTPGGQGRRETQYF | TGCGCCAGCACCCCCGGGGGACAGGGAAGGCGAGAGACCCAGTACTTC
- | TRBJ2-1 | - | TRBV30 | CAWSVSAVSEQFF | TGTGCCTGGAGTGTAAGCGCAGTTAGTGAGCAGTTCTTC
- | TRBJ2-1 | few | TRBV4-2 | CASSQDTGDEQFF | TGTGCCAGCAGCCAAGATACGGGGGACGAGCAGTTCTTC
- | TRBJ2-5 | once | TRBV7-9 | CASRKAEAEETQYF | TGTGCCAGCAGAAAGGCTGAAGCAGAAGAGACCCAGTACTTC
- | TRBJ2-2 | few | TRBV27 | CASSLSHGELFF | TGTGCCAGCAGCCTCAGCCACGGGGAGCTGTTTTTT